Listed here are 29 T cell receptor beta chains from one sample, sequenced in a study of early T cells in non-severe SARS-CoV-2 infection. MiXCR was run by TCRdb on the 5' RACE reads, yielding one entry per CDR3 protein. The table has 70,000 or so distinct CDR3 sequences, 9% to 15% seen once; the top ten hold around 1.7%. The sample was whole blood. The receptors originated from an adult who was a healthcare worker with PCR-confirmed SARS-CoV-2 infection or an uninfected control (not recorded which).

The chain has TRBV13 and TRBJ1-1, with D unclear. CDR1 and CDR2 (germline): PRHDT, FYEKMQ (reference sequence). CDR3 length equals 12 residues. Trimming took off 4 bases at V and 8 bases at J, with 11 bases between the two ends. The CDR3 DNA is TGTGCCAGCAGCTCAGGACCGACGGAAGCTTTCTTT. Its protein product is CASSSGPTEAFF.

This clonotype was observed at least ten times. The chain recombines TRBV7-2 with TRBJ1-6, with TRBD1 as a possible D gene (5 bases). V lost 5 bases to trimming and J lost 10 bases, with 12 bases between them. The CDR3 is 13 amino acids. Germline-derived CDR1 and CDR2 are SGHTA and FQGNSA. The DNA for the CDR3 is TGTGCCAGCAGCCCCGCCGGGGGGTCACCCCTCCACTTT. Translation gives CASSPAGGSPLHF.

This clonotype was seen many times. The CDR3, as DNA: TGCAGTGCTAGAGTCCCCGGTCGCGGAAACAATGAAAAACTGTTTTTT. Encoded protein: CSARVPGRGNNEKLFF. The rearrangement uses TRBV20-1 and TRBJ1-4, with no clear D. The CDR3 has 16 residues. V lost 1 base and J 5 bases, leaving 17 bases between the germline ends. Germline V gene sequence: CDR1 DFQATT, CDR2 SNEGSKA (reference sequence).

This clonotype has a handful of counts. The CDR3 region is CSARDPSGGAEEQYF. The CDR3 coding sequence is TGCAGTGCTAGAGATCCCAGCGGGGGGGCTGAGGAGCAGTACTTC. The J gene is TRBJ2-7, the V gene TRBV20-1; 10 bases are a match to TRBD2. V was pared by 0 bases and J by 7 bases, with 9 bases of the junction left unmatched. The germline V gene encodes CDR1 DFQATT and CDR2 SNEGSKA (reference sequence). The CDR3 totals 15 residues.

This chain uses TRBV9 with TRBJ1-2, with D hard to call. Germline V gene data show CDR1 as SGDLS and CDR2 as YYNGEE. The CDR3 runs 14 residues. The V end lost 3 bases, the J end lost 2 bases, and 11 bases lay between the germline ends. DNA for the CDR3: TGTGCCAGCAGCGGGGCAGGCGGGAACTATGGCTACACCTTC. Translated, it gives CASSGAGGNYGYTF.

CDR3 amino acids: CAISFREVDTQYF. In DNA form, the CDR3 reads TGTGCCATCAGTTTCAGGGAAGTGGATACGCAGTATTTT. V gene TRBV10-3 combines with J gene TRBJ2-3; D is perhaps TRBD1 (5 bases). This CDR3 has 13 residues. Germline assignment: CDR1 ENHRY and CDR2 SYGVKD. With 5 bases removed from V and 6 bases from J, the gap between germline ends came to 12 bases.

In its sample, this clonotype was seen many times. CDR3 nucleotide sequence: TGTGCCAGCAGTTTTAACGCCGGGACAGGGAACACTGAAGCTTTCTTT. Residues: CASSFNAGTGNTEAFF. The chain recombines TRBV12-3 or TRBV12-4 with TRBJ1-1; 8 nucleotides match TRBD1. V lost 3 bases and J lost 1; bases outside the gene matches: 7. The CDR3 has 16 amino acids.

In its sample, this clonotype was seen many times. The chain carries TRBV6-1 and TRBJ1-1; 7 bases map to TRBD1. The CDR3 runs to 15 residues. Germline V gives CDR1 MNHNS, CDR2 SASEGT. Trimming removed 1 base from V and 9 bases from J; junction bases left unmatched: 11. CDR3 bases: TGTGCCAGCAGTGAAGAGATATACAGGGGCGCGAAAGCTTTCTTT. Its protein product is CASSEEIYRGAKAFF.

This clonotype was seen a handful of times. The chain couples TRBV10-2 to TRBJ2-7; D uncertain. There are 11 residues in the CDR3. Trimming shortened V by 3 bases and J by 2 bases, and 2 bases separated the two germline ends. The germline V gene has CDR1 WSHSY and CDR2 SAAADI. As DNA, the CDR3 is TGCGCCAGCAGTGATACCTACGAGCAGTACTTC. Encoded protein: CASSDTYEQYF.

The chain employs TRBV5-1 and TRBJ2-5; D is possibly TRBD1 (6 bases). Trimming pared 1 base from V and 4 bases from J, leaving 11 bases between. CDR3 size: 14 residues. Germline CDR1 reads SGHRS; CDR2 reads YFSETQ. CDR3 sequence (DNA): TGCGCCAGCAGCTTGAGGGGGTTTGGAGAGACCCAGTACTTC. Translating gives CASSLRGFGETQYF.

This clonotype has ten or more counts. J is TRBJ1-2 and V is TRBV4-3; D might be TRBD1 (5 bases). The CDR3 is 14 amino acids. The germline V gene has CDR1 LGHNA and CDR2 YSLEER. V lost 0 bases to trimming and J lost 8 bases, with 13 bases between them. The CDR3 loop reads CASSQDTGGIGYTF. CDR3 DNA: TGCGCCAGCAGCCAAGATACGGGGGGGATCGGCTACACCTTC.

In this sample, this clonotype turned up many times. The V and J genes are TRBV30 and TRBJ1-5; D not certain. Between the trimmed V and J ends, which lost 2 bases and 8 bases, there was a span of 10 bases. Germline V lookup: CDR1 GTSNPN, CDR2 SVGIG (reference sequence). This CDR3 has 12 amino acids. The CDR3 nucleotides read TGTGCCTGGAGTACCGGCCCTGAGCCCCAGCATTTT. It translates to CAWSTGPEPQHF.

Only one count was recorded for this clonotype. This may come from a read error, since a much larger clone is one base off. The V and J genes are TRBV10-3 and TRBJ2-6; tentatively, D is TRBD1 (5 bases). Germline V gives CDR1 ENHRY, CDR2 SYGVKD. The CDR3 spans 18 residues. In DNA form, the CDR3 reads TGTGCCATCAGTGAGCCGACTGCTCCCAGCTCTGGGGCCAACATCCTGACTTTC. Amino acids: CAISEPTAPSSGANILTF.

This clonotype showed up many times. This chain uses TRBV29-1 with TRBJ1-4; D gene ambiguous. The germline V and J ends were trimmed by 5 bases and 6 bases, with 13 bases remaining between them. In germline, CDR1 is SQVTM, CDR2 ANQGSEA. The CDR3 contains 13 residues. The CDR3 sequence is CSVSGRRDEKLFF. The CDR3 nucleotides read TGCAGCGTTTCGGGCCGTCGTGATGAAAAACTGTTTTTT.

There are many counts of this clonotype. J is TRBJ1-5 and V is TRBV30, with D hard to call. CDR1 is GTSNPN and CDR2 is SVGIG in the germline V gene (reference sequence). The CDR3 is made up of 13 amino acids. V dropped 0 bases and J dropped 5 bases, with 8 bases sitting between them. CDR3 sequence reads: CAWSVGRDQPQHF. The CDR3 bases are TGTGCCTGGAGTGTAGGGAGGGATCAGCCCCAGCATTTT.

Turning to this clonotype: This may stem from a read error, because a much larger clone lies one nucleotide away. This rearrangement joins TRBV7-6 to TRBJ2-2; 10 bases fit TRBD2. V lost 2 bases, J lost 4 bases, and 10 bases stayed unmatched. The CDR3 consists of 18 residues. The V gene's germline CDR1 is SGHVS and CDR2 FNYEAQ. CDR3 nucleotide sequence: TGTGCCAGCAGCTTATTGTCTAGCGGGGGCTGGAGCACCGGGGAGCTGTTTTTT. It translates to CASSLLSSGGWSTGELFF.

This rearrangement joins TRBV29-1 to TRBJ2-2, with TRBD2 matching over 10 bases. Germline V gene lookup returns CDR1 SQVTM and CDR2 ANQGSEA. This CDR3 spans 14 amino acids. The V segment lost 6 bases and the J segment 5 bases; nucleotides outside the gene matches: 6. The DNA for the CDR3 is TGCAGCGTCATTTCTAGCGGGGGTACCGGGGAGCTGTTTTTT. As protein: CSVISSGGTGELFF.

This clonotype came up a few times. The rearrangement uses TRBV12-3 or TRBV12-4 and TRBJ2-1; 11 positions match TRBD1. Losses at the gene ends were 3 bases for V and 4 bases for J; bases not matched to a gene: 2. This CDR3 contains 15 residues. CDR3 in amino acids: CASSLGQGVYNEQFF. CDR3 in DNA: TGTGCCAGCAGTTTGGGACAGGGGGTATACAATGAGCAGTTCTTC.

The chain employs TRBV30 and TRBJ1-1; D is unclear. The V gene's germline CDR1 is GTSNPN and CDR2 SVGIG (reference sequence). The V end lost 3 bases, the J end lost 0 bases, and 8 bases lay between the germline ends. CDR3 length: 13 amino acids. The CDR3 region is CAWRMGLNTEAFF. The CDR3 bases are TGTGCCTGGAGGATGGGTTTGAACACTGAAGCTTTCTTT.

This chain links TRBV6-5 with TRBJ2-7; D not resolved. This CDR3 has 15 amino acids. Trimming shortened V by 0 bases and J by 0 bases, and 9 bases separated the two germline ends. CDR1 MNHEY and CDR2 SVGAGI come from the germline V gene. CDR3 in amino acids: CASSYSGESSYEQYF. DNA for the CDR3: TGTGCCAGCAGTTACTCGGGTGAGAGCTCCTACGAGCAGTACTTC.

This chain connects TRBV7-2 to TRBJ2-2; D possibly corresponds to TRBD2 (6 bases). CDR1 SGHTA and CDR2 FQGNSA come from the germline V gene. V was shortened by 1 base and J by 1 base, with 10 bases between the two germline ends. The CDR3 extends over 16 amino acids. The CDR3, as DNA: TGTGCCAGCAGCTTAGTTGGAGGGTGGAACACCGGGGAGCTGTTTTTT. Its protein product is CASSLVGGWNTGELFF.

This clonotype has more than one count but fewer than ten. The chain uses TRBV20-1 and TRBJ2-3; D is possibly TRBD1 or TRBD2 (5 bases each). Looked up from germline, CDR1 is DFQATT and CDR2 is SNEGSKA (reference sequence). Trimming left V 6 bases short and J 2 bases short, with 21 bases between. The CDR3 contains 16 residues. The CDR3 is CSASSRGTTPTDTQYF. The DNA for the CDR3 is TGCAGTGCCTCCTCACGGGGCACCACCCCCACAGATACGCAGTATTTT.

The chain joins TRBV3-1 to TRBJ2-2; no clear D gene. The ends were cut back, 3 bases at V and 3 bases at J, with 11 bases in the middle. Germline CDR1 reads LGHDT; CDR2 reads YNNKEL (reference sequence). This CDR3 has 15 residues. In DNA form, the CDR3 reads TGTGCCAGCAGCCAGTTGATAGACCACACCGGGGAGCTGTTTTTT. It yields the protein CASSQLIDHTGELFF.

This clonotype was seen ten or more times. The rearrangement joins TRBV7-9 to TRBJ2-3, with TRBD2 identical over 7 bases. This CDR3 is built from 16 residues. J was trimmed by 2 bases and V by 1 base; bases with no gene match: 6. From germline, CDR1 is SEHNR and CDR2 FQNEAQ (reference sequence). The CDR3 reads CASSLGSAGATDTQYF. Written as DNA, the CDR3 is TGTGCCAGCAGCTTAGGTTCCGCGGGAGCCACAGATACGCAGTATTTT.

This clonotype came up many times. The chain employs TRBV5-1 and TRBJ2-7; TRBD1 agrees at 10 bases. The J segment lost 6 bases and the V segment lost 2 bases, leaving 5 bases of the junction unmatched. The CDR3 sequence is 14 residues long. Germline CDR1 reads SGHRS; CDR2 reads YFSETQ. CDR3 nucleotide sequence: TGCGCCAGCAGCTTCGGGACAGGGGATTCCGAGCAGTACTTC. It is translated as CASSFGTGDSEQYF. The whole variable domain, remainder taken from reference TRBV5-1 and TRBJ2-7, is KAGVTQTPRYLIKTRGQQVTLSCSPISGHRSVSWYQQTPGQGLQFLFEYFSETQRNKGNFPGRFSGRQFSNSRSEMNVSTLELGDSALYLCASSFGTGDSEQYFGPGTRLTVT.

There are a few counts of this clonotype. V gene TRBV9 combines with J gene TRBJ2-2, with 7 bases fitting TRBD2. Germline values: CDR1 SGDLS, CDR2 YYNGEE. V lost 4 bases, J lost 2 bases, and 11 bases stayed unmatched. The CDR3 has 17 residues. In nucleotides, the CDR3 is TGTGCCAGCAGCCCCTTCCCGGCTAGCGGTAACACCGGGGAGCTGTTTTTT. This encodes CASSPFPASGNTGELFF.

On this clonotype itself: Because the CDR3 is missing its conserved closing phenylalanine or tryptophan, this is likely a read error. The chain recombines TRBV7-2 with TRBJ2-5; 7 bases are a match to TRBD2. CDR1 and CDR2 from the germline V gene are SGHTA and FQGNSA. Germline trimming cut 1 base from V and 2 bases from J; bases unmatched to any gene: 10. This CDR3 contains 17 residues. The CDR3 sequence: CASSLGPGLAVQETQYS. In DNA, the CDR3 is TGTGCCAGCAGCTTAGGCCCGGGGCTAGCGGTTCAAGAGACCCAGTACTCC.

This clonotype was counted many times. The CDR3, as DNA: TGTGCCAGTAGTGCTGGCACCCAAAACAATCAGCCCCAGCATTTT. Its protein product is CASSAGTQNNQPQHF. V is TRBV19 and J is TRBJ1-5; no reliable D call. Germline V gene sequence: CDR1 LNHDA, CDR2 SQIVND (reference sequence). The CDR3 is 15 residues long. The V end was cut by 5 bases, the J end by 3 bases, with 14 bases between. The full variable domain, in which reference TRBV19 and TRBJ1-5 provide the parts outside the CDR3, is DGGITQSPKYLFRKEGQNVTLSCEQNLNHDAMYWYRQDPGQGLRLIYYSQIVNDFQKGDIAEGYSVSREKKESFPLTVTSAQKNPTAFYLCASSAGTQNNQPQHFGDGTRLSIL.

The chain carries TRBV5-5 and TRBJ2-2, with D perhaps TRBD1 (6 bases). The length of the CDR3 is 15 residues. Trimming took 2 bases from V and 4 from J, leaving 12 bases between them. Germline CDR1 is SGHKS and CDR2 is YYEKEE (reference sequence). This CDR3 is CASSFWGRSTGELFF. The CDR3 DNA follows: TGTGCCAGCAGCTTTTGGGGGCGCAGCACCGGGGAGCTGTTTTTT.